Listed below are T cell receptor beta chains from one sample, sequenced in a study of shared clonotypes between healthy human individuals. Clones were read by immunoSEQ multiplex PCR, and TCRdb kept only the in-frame ones, dropping some. This table holds about a million clones, 70% to 85% found once. Sequences were obtained from memory CD4+ T cells sorted from blood. These receptors originate from a man aged 18 to 30 in good health. CDR3s include the opening cysteine and the closing phenylalanine or tryptophan. D genes are given only for firm matches. The listing skips clone size in some rows; elsewhere it reads once, few, many or a size class.

>TRBJ2-7|TRBV10-1|.|.
TGCGCCAGGGGCAAGTGCAACGAGCAGTACTTC
CARGKCNEQYF
>TRBJ1-1|TRBV10-3|.|.
TGTGCCATCAGTGGCGGGGTTTGGGGGAACACTGAAGCTTTCTTT
CAISGGVWGNTEAFF
>TRBJ2-1|TRBV7-9|.|.
TGTGCCAGCAGCTTAGCGCTTAGTGAGCAGTTCTTC
CASSLALSEQFF
>TRBJ1-2|TRBV19|few|TRBD1
TGTGCCAGTAGGGGGACAGTACCAGGAAACTATGGCTACACCTTC
CASRGTVPGNYGYTF
>TRBJ1-3|TRBV5-1|many|TRBD1
TGCGCCAGCAGCCCAACCGGGACAGCCACTGGAAACACCATATATTTT
CASSPTGTATGNTIYF
>TRBJ2-5|TRBV6-5|many|.
TGTGCCAGCAGCCGGTCCGGCAAGCAAGAGACCCAGTACTTC
CASSRSGKQETQYF
>TRBJ2-5|TRBV6-1|.|.
TGTGCCAGCAGTGACCCATCAGGGAAGCCCGGGGAGACCCAGTACTTC
CASSDPSGKPGETQYF
>TRBJ2-3|TRBV5-4|.|.
TGTGCCAGCAGCTTTGGGGGCCGTATGGCAGATACGCAGTATTTT
CASSFGGRMADTQYF
>TRBJ1-1|TRBV7-3|.|TRBD1
TGTGCCAGCAGCCGGGGACAGTCGAGGAGCACTGAAGCTTTCTTT
CASSRGQSRSTEAFF
>TRBJ2-1|TRBV5-8|.|TRBD1
TGTGCCAGCAGCAGACAGGGGGTTATCCACAATGAGCAGTTCTTC
CASSRQGVIHNEQFF
>TRBJ2-5|TRBV5-1|.|TRBD2
TGCGCCAGCAGCAGGCTGGCGGGAGGACAAGAGACCCAGTACTTC
CASSRLAGGQETQYF
>TRBJ2-5|TRBV5-1|once|.
TGCGCCAGCAGCTTGGCGACGGGAACTCAAGAGACCCAGTACTTC
CASSLATGTQETQYF
>TRBJ2-2|TRBV6-5|.|.
TGTGCCAGCAGTTACCCGGGGGCCAGCACCGGGGAGCTGTTTTTT
CASSYPGASTGELFF
>TRBJ1-5|TRBV28|.|TRBD1
TGTGCCAGTTTGACAGGGGGTTGGCAGCCCCAGCATTTT
CASLTGGWQPQHF
>TRBJ2-1|TRBV4-3|.|.
TGCGCCAGCAGCCAAGATTCCTGGGGGAGCTCCTACAATGAGCAGTTCTTC
CASSQDSWGSSYNEQFF
>TRBJ2-5|TRBV2|.|.
TGTGCCAGCAGTGTAAGGGGTCTTCAAGAGACCCAGTACTTC
CASSVRGLQETQYF
>TRBJ2-1|TRBV19|once|.
TGTGCCAGTACCCCACCCAGCAGCAATGAGCAGTTCTTC
CASTPPSSNEQFF
>TRBJ2-3|TRBV14|.|.
TGTGCCAGCAGCCAAGGTCCTAAACCATCGCGCGATACGCAGTATTTT
CASSQGPKPSRDTQYF
>TRBJ1-2|TRBV19|few|TRBD1
TGTGCCAGTAGTACCCGGGGGACAGCAGCTAACTATGGCTACACCTTC
CASSTRGTAANYGYTF
>TRBJ2-3|TRBV4-1|.|.
TGCGCCAGCAGCCCGGGGGTCAGCACAGATACGCAGTATTTT
CASSPGVSTDTQYF
>TRBJ1-5|TRBV7-5|.|.
TGTGCCAGAAGCTTAGCATGCGACAGGCTCCTTAGTAGCAATCAGCCCCAGCATTTT
CARSLACDRLLSSNQPQHF
>TRBJ1-1|TRBV5-1|.|TRBD1
TGCGCCAGCAGCTCACAGGGGATGAACACTGAAGCTTTCTTT
CASSSQGMNTEAFF
>TRBJ1-1|TRBV18|.|.
TGTGCCAGCTCACCACTGAGGGAGGGGGGAGCTTTCTTT
CASSPLREGGAFF
>TRBJ2-7|TRBV7-9|.|TRBD2
TGTGCCAGCATCGTTGCTAGCGGCCCTTACGAGCAGTACTTC
CASIVASGPYEQYF
>TRBJ2-2|TRBV11-3|.|.
TGTGCCAGCAGCTCTTGGCCCCTAGGGGAGCTGTTTTTT
CASSSWPLGELFF
>TRBJ1-1|TRBV7-6|few|.
TGTGCCAGCAGCCCGGTACGCACTGAAGCTTTCTTT
CASSPVRTEAFF
>TRBJ2-7|TRBV20-1|.|.
TGCAGTGCGGAGAGCTCCTACGAGCAGTACTTC
CSAESSYEQYF
>TRBJ2-7|TRBV27|.|.
TGTGCCAGCAGTTTTCGGGCTGGAGGGACGTCGTCCTACGAGCAGTACTTC
CASSFRAGGTSSYEQYF
>TRBJ2-5|TRBV5-4|few|TRBD2
TGTGCCAGCAGCGGGAGGGGACTAGCGGGGGGACCGCTAGAGACCCAGTACTTC
CASSGRGLAGGPLETQYF
>TRBJ2-1|TRBV30|.|TRBD2
TGTGCCTGGAAGGGTAGCGGGACTCAGCAGTTCTTC
CAWKGSGTQQFF
>TRBJ2-3|TRBV28|.|.
TGTGCCAGCAGTTTACCGGCGGAGGGGACGCAGTATTTT
CASSLPAEGTQYF
>TRBJ2-4|TRBV2|.|.
TGTGCCAGTTCCAACAGGGATTTGCAAAACATTCAGTACTTC
CASSNRDLQNIQYF
>TRBJ2-7|TRBV5-5|.|.
TGTGCCAGCAGCTTGTCGGGCGGGAAGGTCTACGAGCAGTACTTC
CASSLSGGKVYEQYF
>TRBJ1-5|TRBV5-1|few|.
TGCGCCAGCAGTTTAGGGTGGAATCAGCCCCAGCATTTT
CASSLGWNQPQHF
>TRBJ2-3|TRBV15|.|.
TGTGCCACCAGCAGAGATATGACGGACAGAAATACGCAGTATTTT
CATSRDMTDRNTQYF
>TRBJ2-2|TRBV11-2|.|.
TGTGCCAGCAGCTTCGCTACGAACACCGGGGAGCTGTTTTTT
CASSFATNTGELFF
>TRBJ1-2|TRBV19|.|TRBD1
TGTGCCAGTAGTATTGGATGGGGACAGCCGTCGGGAGTCTATGGCTACACCTTC
CASSIGWGQPSGVYGYTF
>TRBJ2-7|TRBV29-1|.|TRBD1
TGCAGCGTTAAGACAGGGGACTCCTACGAGCAGTACTTC
CSVKTGDSYEQYF
>TRBJ1-1|TRBV11-3|many|.
TGTGCCAGCAGCCGGGTATTGAACACTGAAGCTTTCTTT
CASSRVLNTEAFF
>TRBJ2-3|TRBV4-1|.|TRBD2
TGCGCCAGCAGCCAAACTAGCGGGGGGGCCTTGGATACGCAGTATTTT
CASSQTSGGALDTQYF
>TRBJ2-2|TRBV10-1|.|.
TGCGCCAGCAGTGCGGGGAATACCGGGGAGCTGTTTTTT
CASSAGNTGELFF
>TRBJ1-2|TRBV7-2|.|.
TGTGCCAGCAGCTTCTCCCCACAGGACTATGGCTACACCTTC
CASSFSPQDYGYTF
>TRBJ1-1|TRBV5-5|.|TRBD1
TGTGCCAGCAGCTTGGCCAGGACAGGGACTATGAACACTGAAGCTTTCTTT
CASSLARTGTMNTEAFF
>TRBJ1-2|TRBV28|.|.
TGTGCCAGCAGCCTGCAAGGGAGAAGGTATGGCTACACCTTC
CASSLQGRRYGYTF
>TRBJ1-4|TRBV2|.|.
TGTGCCAGCAGTGAAACGGGAATACGTGAAAAACTGTTTTTT
CASSETGIREKLFF
>TRBJ1-2|TRBV9|.|TRBD1
TGTGCCAGCAGCCCATCGGACAGGGGGGGGTATGGCTACACCTTC
CASSPSDRGGYGYTF
>TRBJ1-5|TRBV7-3|.|.
TGTGCCAGCAGACGCCAGAGGGAATGGAATCAGCCCCAGCATTTT
CASRRQREWNQPQHF
>TRBJ2-3|TRBV27|.|.
TGTGCCAGCAGTTTAGGTCTCCTTAGCACAGATACGCAGTATTTT
CASSLGLLSTDTQYF
>TRBJ2-5|TRBV5-1|.|.
TGCGCCAGCAGCTTGGCCGGCGGGTCACAAGAGACCCAGTACTTC
CASSLAGGSQETQYF
>TRBJ2-1|TRBV2|few|TRBD2
TGTGCCAGCAGTGATCTCCTAGCGGGTACGAATGAGCAGTTCTTC
CASSDLLAGTNEQFF
>TRBJ2-2|TRBV5-1|.|TRBD2
TGCGCCAGCAGCACGACTAGCTTGAACACCGGGGAGCTGTTTTTT
CASSTTSLNTGELFF
>TRBJ1-2|TRBV7-2|.|.
TGTGCCAGCAGCGTAGACAGGCTCTATGGCTACACCTTC
CASSVDRLYGYTF
>TRBJ2-3|TRBV7-2|.|TRBD2
TGTGCCAGCAGCTTGGGGAGGGCGGAAGATACGCAGTATTTT
CASSLGRAEDTQYF